This TCR beta chain was sequenced for a study of a mutant IDH1 vaccine in newly diagnosed glioma. Time point reported: week 47, end of study. Doses comprised 300 ug of mutant IDH1 20-mer peptide each, plus topical imiquimod. On this clone itself: Its specificity is unknown.

Sequenced by immunoSEQ multiplex PCR; TCRdb stores in-frame clones only, minus some. This sample has roughly 86,000 clones; approximately 80% occur once, and the top ten carry roughly 5.6%. This TCR derives from a man in his forties or fifties with glioma. Sequenced here: PBMCs, sampled from a glioma patient whose treatment included an IDH1 peptide vaccine.

CDR3 sequence: CASSSAGQGFYGYTF. The CDR3 nucleotides are TGTGCCAGCAGTTCGGCGGGACAGGGATTCTATGGCTACACCTTC. This chain connects TRBV28 to TRBJ1-2, with TRBD1 identical over 9 bases. The trim removed 4 bases at V and 4 bases at J, leaving 7 bases unmatched. Germline V gives CDR1 MDHEN, CDR2 SYDVKM. The CDR3 runs to 15 residues.